This T cell receptor beta chain was observed in a study of blood T cell repertoires in COVID-19. Study information: Material from acute and convalescent COVID-19 was sourced from the United States, Italy and Spain. T cells, B-cell-depleted T cells, or PBMCs supplied cDNA or gDNA.

Source study methods: Researchers report that nucleated cell counts were estimated from reference gene primer amplification. TCRdb keeps only in-frame clones here, not all; method: immunoSEQ multiplex PCR. The D gene and trimming were derived from the DNA, and the V and J assignments and clone size from that table. Here the sample spans 60,000 to 80,000 clones, roughly 84% being singletons. V gave up 0 bases and J gave up 1 base; unmatched junction bases: 10. This CDR3 has 18 amino acids. Looked up from germline, CDR1 is SGHDT and CDR2 is YYEEEE. The sample consisted of peripheral blood. The sequence was obtained from a man aged 45-65 years with active COVID-19. V and J are TRBV5-6 and TRBJ2-5; TRBD2 matches at 9 bases. The CDR3 nucleotides are TGTGCCAGCAGCTTGGATCCGGTAGCGGGGGACCCCCAAGAGACCCAGTACTTC. This gives the protein CASSLDPVAGDPQETQYF. The full variable domain, in which reference TRBV5-6 and TRBJ2-5 provide the parts outside the CDR3, is DAGVTQSPTHLIKTRGQQVTLRCSPKSGHDTVSWYQQALGQGPQFIFQYYEEEERQRGNFPDRFSGHQFPNYSSELNVNALLLGDSALYLCASSLDPVAGDPQETQYFGPGTRLLVL.